The subject of this entry is one TCR beta chain. No antigen is known for it. This CDR3 is built from 13 residues. Trimming took off 6 bases at V and 2 bases at J, with 5 bases between the two ends. Per germline, CDR1 MNHEY and CDR2 SMNVEV (reference sequence). The data stem from a study of shared clonotypes between healthy human individuals. This table comes from immunoSEQ multiplex PCR, and its TCRdb copy is limited to in-frame clones, with some not included. The sample lists 1.4 million or so clones, about 98.5% seen once, with approximately 0.4% in the top ten. Study-level results: Although depth was large, rarefaction showed that sequencing of the sorted subsets was incomplete.

This receptor was taken from a man between 25 and 39 years old in good health. The source material was naive CD4+ T cells sorted from blood. As to subset: CD45RA+ positively selected. The chain combines TRBV27 with TRBJ2-6; D ambiguous. This chain's CDR3 is CASSPPGANVLTF. CDR3 coding DNA: TGTGCCAGCAGCCCACCTGGGGCCAACGTCCTGACTTTC.